A single sample gave rise to the 20 T cell receptor beta chains below, sequenced in a study of PD-1 blockade in classical Hodgkin lymphoma. Each patient experienced a relapse that followed autologous stem cell transplantation, and brentuximab vedotin exposure varied. Thawed PBMCs yielded CD4+ T cells through magnetic negative selection. The method was immunoSEQ multiplex PCR; TCRdb's version includes in-frame clones alone and lacks a portion of them. The repertoire includes roughly 4,200 clones, 78% of them detected once, and under 7.5% sits in the top ten. This specimen was CD4+ T cells from blood, taken at baseline. The receptors derive from a human donor with classical Hodgkin lymphoma.

The V gene is TRBV11-1, the J gene TRBJ1-2, with D hard to call. CDR1 and CDR2 (germline): SGHAT, FQDESV (reference sequence). Trimming removed 3 bases at V and 0 bases at J, with 5 bases between. This CDR3 comprises 13 residues. The CDR3 sequence: CASSFQTNYGYTF. CDR3 bases: TGTGCCAGCAGCTTCCAAACTAACTATGGCTACACCTTC.

The V and J genes are TRBV5-5 and TRBJ1-5, with 10 bases lining up with TRBD1. The V segment lost 2 bases and the J segment 1 base; nucleotides outside the gene matches: 12. There are 19 residues in the CDR3. The V gene's germline CDR1 is SGHKS and CDR2 YYEKEE (reference sequence). CDR3 sequence (DNA): TGTGCCAGCAGCTTTGGGGACAGGGGCTTATTGGAAAGCAATCAGCCCCAGCATTTT. Its protein product is CASSFGDRGLLESNQPQHF.

The J gene is TRBJ1-2, the V gene TRBV6-1; TRBD1 might be the D (5 bases). The length of the CDR3 is 15 residues. Germline V gene data show CDR1 as MNHNS and CDR2 as SASEGT. Trimming stripped 0 bases from V and 5 bases from J, with 13 bases between. In DNA form, the CDR3 reads TGTGCCAGCAGTGAAGCCCGAGGACAAGGATATGGCTACACCTTC. Its protein is CASSEARGQGYGYTF.

The gene calls are TRBV5-6 and TRBJ2-7; the D gene is possibly TRBD1 (6 bases). Trimming shortened V by 3 bases and J by 0 bases, and 22 bases separated the two germline ends. The germline V gene encodes CDR1 SGHDT and CDR2 YYEEEE. The CDR3 is 18 amino acids. The CDR3 bases are TGTGCCAGCAGCTCGGCTAAGGGGGTTTACGGCAGCTCCTACGAGCAGTACGTC. Translating gives CASSSAKGVYGSSYEQYV.

The rearrangement joins TRBV15 to TRBJ2-5, with 12 positions matching TRBD2. The CDR3 sequence is 18 residues long. V shed 1 base and J 2 bases; nucleotides not matched to a gene: 8. Per germline, CDR1 LNHNV and CDR2 YYDKDF (reference sequence). The CDR3 sequence: CATSRGRTSGALQETQYF. CDR3 bases: TGTGCCACCAGCAGAGGTCGGACTAGCGGGGCCCTTCAAGAGACCCAGTACTTC.

The chain couples TRBV7-9 to TRBJ2-7; D uncertain. The CDR3 has 16 residues. Germline V gene sequence: CDR1 SEHNR, CDR2 FQNEAQ (reference sequence). V lost 1 base to trimming and J lost 0 bases, with 13 bases between them. CDR3 region: CASSLGLGFFSYEQYF. The DNA of the CDR3 is TGTGCCAGCAGCTTAGGTTTGGGTTTCTTCTCCTACGAGCAGTACTTC.

The V call is TRBV18, the J call TRBJ1-2, with D tentatively TRBD1 (5 bases). This CDR3 contains 15 residues. Germline CDR1 reads KGHSH; CDR2 reads LQKENI. Trimming took off 0 bases at V and 4 bases at J, with 12 bases between the two ends. This chain's CDR3 is CASSPPSQGAYGYTF. As DNA, the CDR3 is TGTGCCAGCTCACCACCTAGTCAGGGCGCCTATGGCTACACCTTC.

V is TRBV6-1 and J is TRBJ2-7; TRBD1 matches 9 bases. Trimming cost V 6 bases and J 3 bases; bases outside gene matches: 9. Germline V gene data show CDR1 as MNHNS and CDR2 as SASEGT. The CDR3 loop spans 15 amino acids. The CDR3 bases are TGTGCCAGCAGAGGAGGGACAGGGCCATTCTACGAGCAGTACGTC. It codes for CASRGGTGPFYEQYV.

This chain joins TRBV6-6 and TRBJ2-5; D gene uncertain. Per germline, CDR1 MNHNY and CDR2 SVGAGI (reference sequence). V was clipped by 0 bases and J by 1 base, with 6 bases between them. This CDR3 region has 14 residues. In DNA, the CDR3 is TGTGCCAGCAGTTACTCGAACTTCCAAGAGACCCAGTACTTC. This gives the protein CASSYSNFQETQYF.

This clone was detected only a few times. The chain is built from TRBV4-2 and TRBJ1-4; the D gene is possibly TRBD1 (5 bases). The CDR3 is 14 amino acids. The V gene lost 0 bases and the J gene lost 5 bases, with 7 bases spanning the gap. The germline V gene encodes CDR1 LGHNA and CDR2 YNFKEQ. CDR3 sequence: CASSQDRVNEKLFF. CDR3 nucleotides: TGTGCCAGCAGCCAAGACAGGGTGAATGAAAAACTGTTTTTT.

The chain employs TRBV11-1 and TRBJ1-6, with TRBD1 matching 9 bases. The V segment lost 5 bases and the J segment 10 bases; nucleotides outside the gene matches: 6. The CDR3 is 14 amino acids. From germline, CDR1 is SGHAT and CDR2 FQDESV (reference sequence). The CDR3 loop is CASSIDRGNSPLHF. The CDR3 nucleotides read TGTGCCAGCAGCATCGACAGGGGGAACTCACCCCTCCACTTT.

V usage is TRBV18 and J usage is TRBJ1-2; D ambiguous. V lost 2 bases and J 2 bases, leaving 9 bases between the germline ends. In germline, CDR1 is KGHSH, CDR2 LQKENI. The CDR3 runs 14 residues. The CDR3 loop reads CASSPFVQNYGYTF. The CDR3 DNA is TGTGCCAGCTCACCATTCGTCCAGAACTATGGCTACACCTTC.

V is TRBV29-1 and J is TRBJ2-3; D remains ambiguous. The germline V and J ends were trimmed by 0 bases and 2 bases, with 12 bases remaining between them. In germline, CDR1 is SQVTM, CDR2 ANQGSEA. This CDR3 region has 15 residues. The CDR3 region is CSVEEPPANTDTQYF. The CDR3 coding sequence is TGCAGCGTTGAAGAGCCCCCGGCTAACACAGATACGCAGTATTTT.

CDR3 DNA: TGTGCCTGGAACAGGGGCTATGGCTACACCTTC. It specifies CAWNRGYGYTF. V usage is TRBV30 and J usage is TRBJ1-2; 7 nucleotides match TRBD1. The germline V gene has CDR1 GTSNPN and CDR2 SVGIG (reference sequence). V trimming: 4 bases; J trimming: 4 bases; junction bases outside the gene matches: 0. The CDR3 has 11 amino acids.

The V and J genes are TRBV5-1 and TRBJ1-4; D might be TRBD1 (5 bases). This CDR3 spans 14 amino acids. Trimming stripped 3 bases from V and 6 bases from J, with 12 bases between. CDR1 SGHRS and CDR2 YFSETQ come from the germline V gene. CDR3 region: CASSSGRADEKLFF. The CDR3 DNA follows: TGCGCCAGCAGCTCAGGCAGGGCTGATGAAAAACTGTTTTTT. The entire variable domain, with the rest obtained from reference TRBV5-1 and TRBJ1-4, is as follows: KAGVTQTPRYLIKTRGQQVTLSCSPISGHRSVSWYQQTPGQGLQFLFEYFSETQRNKGNFPGRFSGRQFSNSRSEMNVSTLELGDSALYLCASSSGRADEKLFFGSGTQLSVL.

The chain employs TRBV28 and TRBJ1-1; D gene unclear. In germline, CDR1 is MDHEN, CDR2 SYDVKM. The length of the CDR3 is 14 residues. V gave up 0 bases and J gave up 1 base, with 6 bases separating them. The CDR3: CASSLWSENTEAFF. The CDR3, as DNA: TGTGCCAGCAGTTTATGGTCAGAGAACACTGAAGCTTTCTTT.

This clone was detected a few times. The chain carries TRBV5-1 and TRBJ1-2; 8 bases line up with TRBD1. In germline, CDR1 is SGHRS, CDR2 YFSETQ. The ends lost 3 bases at V and 8 bases at J; junction bases unmatched: 9. This CDR3 has 14 amino acids. The CDR3 reads CASSSLDRGGGYTF. As DNA, the CDR3 is TGCGCCAGCAGCTCCCTCGACAGGGGTGGAGGCTACACCTTC.

This clone was counted a few times. V and J are TRBV4-2 and TRBJ2-7; perhaps TRBD1 as D (6 bases). V was clipped by 0 bases and J by 7 bases, with 10 bases between them. The CDR3 runs 13 residues. The germline V gene has CDR1 LGHNA and CDR2 YNFKEQ. The CDR3: CASSQDWDKEQYF. In nucleotides, the CDR3 is TGTGCCAGCAGCCAAGATTGGGACAAAGAGCAGTACTTC.

This chain uses TRBV5-4 with TRBJ1-2, with TRBD1 as a possible D gene (6 bases). This CDR3 is built from 14 residues. Germline V gives CDR1 SGHNT, CDR2 YYREEE (reference sequence). Trimming pared 10 bases from V and 4 bases from J, leaving 20 bases between. The CDR3 sequence: CAARTQGFIYGYTF. Written as DNA, the CDR3 is TGTGCCGCACGCACACAGGGATTTATCTATGGCTACACCTTC.

The J gene is TRBJ1-2, the V gene TRBV6-1; D might be TRBD1 (6 bases). The CDR3 covers 14 residues. Trimming left V 0 bases short and J 4 bases short, with 9 bases between. Germline lookup yields CDR1 MNHNS and CDR2 SASEGT. Here the CDR3 DNA reads TGTGCCAGCAGTGAAGCGCAGGGGCGCTATGGCTACACCTTC. Its protein product is CASSEAQGRYGYTF.